In its sample, the clone carrying this T cell receptor (beta chain) was seen many times. Its antigen is unidentified. Per germline, CDR1 SGHNT and CDR2 YENEEA. The CDR3 runs to 19 residues. V lost 5 bases and J 0 bases, leaving 20 bases between the germline ends. The data are from a study of CD8+CD57+ T cells in acquired aplastic anemia. Researchers used genomic DNA as the template to profile TCR beta VDJ and CDR3. Each CDR3 protein is one row after TCRdb ran MiXCR on the reads. The sample has under 350,000 distinct CDR3 sequences; roughly 59% are singletons. The authors sequenced patients whose flow cytometry had shown CD8+CD57+ cell expansion. Study-level results: No significant difference in CD8+ Simpson's diversity was found between patients and controls.

The receptor comes from a human donor with aplastic anemia. V usage is TRBV11-3 and J usage is TRBJ1-6, with a tentative D call TRBD1 (5 bases). Sequencing input: sorted CD4+, CD8+, or CD8+CD57+ T cells (not recorded which) from PBMCs. CDR3 amino acids: CASSAPRDPVCSYNSPLHF. The CDR3 DNA reads TGTGCCAGCAGCGCCCCCCGGGACCCCGTGTGCTCCTATAATTCACCCCTCCACTTT.